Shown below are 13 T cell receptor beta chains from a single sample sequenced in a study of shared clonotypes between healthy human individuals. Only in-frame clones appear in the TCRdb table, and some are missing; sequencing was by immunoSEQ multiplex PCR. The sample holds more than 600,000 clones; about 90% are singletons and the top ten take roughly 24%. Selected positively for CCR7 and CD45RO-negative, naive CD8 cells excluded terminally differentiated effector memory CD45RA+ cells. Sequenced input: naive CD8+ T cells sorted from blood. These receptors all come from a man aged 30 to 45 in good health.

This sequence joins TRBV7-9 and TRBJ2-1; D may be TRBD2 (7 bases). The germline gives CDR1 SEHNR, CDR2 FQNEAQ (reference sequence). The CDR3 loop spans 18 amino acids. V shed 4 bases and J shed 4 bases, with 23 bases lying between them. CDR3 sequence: CASSSAGKGQGSYNEQFF. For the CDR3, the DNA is TGTGCCAGCAGCTCAGCGGGGAAGGGGCAGGGGAGTTACAATGAGCAGTTCTTC.

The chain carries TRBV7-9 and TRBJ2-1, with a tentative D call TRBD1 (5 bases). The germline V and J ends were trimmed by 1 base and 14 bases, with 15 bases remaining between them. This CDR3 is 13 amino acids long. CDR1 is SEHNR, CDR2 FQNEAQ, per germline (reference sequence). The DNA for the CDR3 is TGTGCCAGCAGCTTAGTATCAGGGCTTGGGAAGTTCTTC. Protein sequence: CASSLVSGLGKFF. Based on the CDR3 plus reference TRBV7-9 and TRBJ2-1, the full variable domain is DTGVSQNPRHKITKRGQNVTFRCDPISEHNRLYWYRQTLGQGPEFLTYFQNEAQLEKSRLLSDRFSAERPKGSFSTLEIQRTEQGDSAMYLCASSLVSGLGKFFGPGTRLTVL.

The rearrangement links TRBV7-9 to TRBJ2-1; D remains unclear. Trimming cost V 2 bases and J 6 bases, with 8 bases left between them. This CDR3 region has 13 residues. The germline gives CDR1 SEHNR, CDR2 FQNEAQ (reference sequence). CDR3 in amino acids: CASSLMDPNEQFF. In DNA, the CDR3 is TGTGCCAGCAGCTTAATGGATCCCAATGAGCAGTTCTTC.

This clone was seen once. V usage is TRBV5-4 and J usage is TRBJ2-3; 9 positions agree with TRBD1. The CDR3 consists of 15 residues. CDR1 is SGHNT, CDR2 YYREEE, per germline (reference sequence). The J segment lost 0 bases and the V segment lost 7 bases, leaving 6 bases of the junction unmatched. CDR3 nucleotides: TGTGCCAGCTTAAGCGGGACAGGGAGCACAGATACGCAGTATTTT. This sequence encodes CASLSGTGSTDTQYF.

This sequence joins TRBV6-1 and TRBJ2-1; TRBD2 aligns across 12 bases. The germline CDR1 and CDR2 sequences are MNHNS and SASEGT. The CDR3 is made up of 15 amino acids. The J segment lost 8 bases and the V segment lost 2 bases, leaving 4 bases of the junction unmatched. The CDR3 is CASSEKLAGGDEQFF. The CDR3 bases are TGTGCCAGCAGTGAAAAACTAGCGGGGGGAGATGAGCAGTTCTTC.

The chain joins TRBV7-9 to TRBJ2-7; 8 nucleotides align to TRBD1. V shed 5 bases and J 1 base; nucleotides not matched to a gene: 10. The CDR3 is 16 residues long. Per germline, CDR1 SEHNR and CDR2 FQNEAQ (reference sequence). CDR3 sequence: CASSGPRDRPSYEQYF. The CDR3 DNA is TGTGCCAGCAGCGGGCCTCGGGACAGGCCGTCCTACGAGCAGTACTTC.

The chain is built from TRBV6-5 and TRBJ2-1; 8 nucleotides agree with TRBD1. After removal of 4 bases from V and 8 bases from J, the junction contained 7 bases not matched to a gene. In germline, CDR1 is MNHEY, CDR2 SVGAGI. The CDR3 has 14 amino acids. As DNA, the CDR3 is TGTGCCAGCAGTTTATCCCAGGGGGCCTATGAGCAGTTCTTC. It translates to CASSLSQGAYEQFF.

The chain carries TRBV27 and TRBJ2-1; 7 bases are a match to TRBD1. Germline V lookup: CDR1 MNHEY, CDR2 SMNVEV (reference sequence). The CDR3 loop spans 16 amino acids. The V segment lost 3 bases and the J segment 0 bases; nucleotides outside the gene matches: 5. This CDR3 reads CASSFQGVSSYNEQFF. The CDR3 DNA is TGTGCCAGCAGTTTCCAGGGGGTGAGCTCCTACAATGAGCAGTTCTTC.

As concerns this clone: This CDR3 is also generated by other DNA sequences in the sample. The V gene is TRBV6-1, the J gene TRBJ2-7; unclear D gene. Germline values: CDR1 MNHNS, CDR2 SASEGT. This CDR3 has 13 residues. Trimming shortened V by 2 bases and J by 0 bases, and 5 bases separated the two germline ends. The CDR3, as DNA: TGTGCCAGCAGTGAAACAGTCTCCTACGAGCAGTACTTC. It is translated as CASSETVSYEQYF.

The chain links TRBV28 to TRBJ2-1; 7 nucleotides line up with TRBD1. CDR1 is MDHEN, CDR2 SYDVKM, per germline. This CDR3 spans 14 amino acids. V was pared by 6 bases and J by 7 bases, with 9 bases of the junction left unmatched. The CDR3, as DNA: TGTGCCAGCAGGCCAGCAGGACAGGCAAATGAGCAGTTCTTC. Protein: CASRPAGQANEQFF.

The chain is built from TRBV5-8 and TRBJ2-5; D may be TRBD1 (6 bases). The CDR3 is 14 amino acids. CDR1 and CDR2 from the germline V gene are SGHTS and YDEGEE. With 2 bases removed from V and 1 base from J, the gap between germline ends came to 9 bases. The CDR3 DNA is TGTGCCAGCAGCTTTTGGGGGCCCCAAGAGACCCAGTACTTC. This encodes CASSFWGPQETQYF.

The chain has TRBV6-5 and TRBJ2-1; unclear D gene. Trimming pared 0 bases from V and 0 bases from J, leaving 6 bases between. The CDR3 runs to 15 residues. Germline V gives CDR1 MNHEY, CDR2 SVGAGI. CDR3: CASSYSTPSYNEQFF. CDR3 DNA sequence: TGTGCCAGCAGTTACTCTACCCCCTCCTACAATGAGCAGTTCTTC.

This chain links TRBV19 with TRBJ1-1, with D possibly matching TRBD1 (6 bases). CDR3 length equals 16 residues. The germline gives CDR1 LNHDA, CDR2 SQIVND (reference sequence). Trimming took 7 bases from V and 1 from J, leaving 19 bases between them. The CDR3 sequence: CASIRQETSSNTEAFF. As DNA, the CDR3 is TGTGCCAGTATACGACAGGAAACCTCCTCGAACACTGAAGCTTTCTTT.